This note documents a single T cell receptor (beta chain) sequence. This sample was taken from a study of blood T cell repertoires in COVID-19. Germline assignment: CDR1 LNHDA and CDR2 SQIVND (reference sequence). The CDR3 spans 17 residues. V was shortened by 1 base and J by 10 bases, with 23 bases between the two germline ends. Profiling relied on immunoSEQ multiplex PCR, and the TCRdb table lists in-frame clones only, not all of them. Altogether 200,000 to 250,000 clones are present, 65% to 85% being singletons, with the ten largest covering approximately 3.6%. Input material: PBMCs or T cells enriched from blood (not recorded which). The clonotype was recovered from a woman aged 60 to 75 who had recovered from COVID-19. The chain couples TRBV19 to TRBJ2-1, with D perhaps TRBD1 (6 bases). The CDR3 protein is CASSIATSRTATWEQFF. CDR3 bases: TGTGCCAGTAGTATAGCCACCTCGAGGACAGCCACCTGGGAGCAGTTCTTC.